A selection of T cell receptor beta chains follows, all from one sample in a study of blood T cell repertoires in COVID-19. Data came from immunoSEQ multiplex PCR; TCRdb stores just in-frame clones and leaves some out. Among 55,000 to 85,000 clones listed, 79% were seen once. The material sequenced was peripheral blood. The receptor source for this set is a man in his sixties with active or convalescent COVID-19. CDR3s leave out the opening cysteine and the closing phenylalanine or tryptophan. Part of the rows lack a size; the others show once, few, many or a class for expanded clones.

- TRBV28 ASSALGQGAQLQPQH
- TRBV2 ATTGSRDSPLH
- TRBV9 ASSTRDSNEQF
- TRBV5-1 ASSLAQGDGYT
few TRBV2 ASSELGDRGQPQH
once TRBV9 ASSVRDFFEEQF
- TRBV6-6 ASQISGANVLT
many TRBV28 ASSLAGGSYEQY
few TRBV16 ASSQSKESTRGYT
- TRBV5-6 ASSFRIGGGETNEKLF
- TRBV7-9 ASSQGIGNEKLF
- TRBV5-1 ASRTPTGPTWTDTQY
- TRBV12-3/TRBV12-4 ASSTGRATEAF
- TRBV3-1/TRBV3-2 ASSLRTSGDYNEQF
once TRBV2 ASSEAGTNEKLF
- TRBV5-1 ASSRDRGRTEAF
- TRBV10-3 AISVRGAFYEQY
- TRBV5-1 ASSLGQRVPEAF
- TRBV6-6 ASSTGQGVETQY
- TRBV18 ASSPTGKGYGYT
few TRBV7-8 ASSLLPRVGTEAF
few TRBV9 ASSFSGGTYNEQF
- TRBV5-1 ASSLALGANEKLF
- TRBV2 ASSEAPGASNQPQH
- TRBV5-1 ASSPSFDTQY
few TRBV7-2 ASGSSPTNEKLF
- TRBV4-2 ASSPTGYSGSYEQY
- TRBV28 ASILAGAEFANTGELF
- TRBV5-1 ASSLNRRTGSPGTEAF
- TRBV6-5 ASSSLRGTGNTIY
few TRBV12-3/TRBV12-4 ASSLGATDTQY
- TRBV7-8 ASSLAPPRVASSGNTIY
- TRBV6-6 ASSRRGGTQLGGYT
- TRBV6-2/TRBV6-3 ASSSPNLAGQETQY
- TRBV20-1 SASGDYEQY
- TRBV6-5 ASSFDRLSTEAF
- TRBV28 ASSISGEETQY
- TRBV19 ASSATGNYGYT
- TRBV7-3 ASSLGSGGEDTQY
- TRBV28 ASSPTVALTANYGYT
- TRBV7-9 ASSLALRDTQY
once TRBV10-3 AISESIGTGNQSQH
- TRBV12-3/TRBV12-4 ASSLQGGNTIY
- TRBV2 ATRLGTGGPYEQY
- TRBV5-6 AGGGKDLSYEQY
- TRBV7-3 ASSTQGADLSGANVLT
- TRBV5-1 ASSSGTGVEGTEAF
- TRBV19 ASIGRGNTEAF
- TRBV5-1 ASSPAGGGAHTEAF
- TRBV11-2 ASSLSTGSPLH
- TRBV3-1/TRBV3-2 ASSPNLAGGSTDTQY
- TRBV9 ASSKTSSSDEQF
- TRBV10-3 ANRDTSTTNGYT